The 18 T cell receptor beta chains below all came from one sample that was sequenced in a study of shared clonotypes between healthy human individuals. Sequencing was performed with immunoSEQ multiplex PCR; in TCRdb, only in-frame clones are kept and a portion is missing. The sample yields 1.5 million to 2.5 million clones, roughly 95% seen once. Naive CD8 cells were CD45RO-negative, positively selected for CCR7, excluding terminally differentiated effector memory CD45RA+ cells. Sample: naive CD8+ T cells sorted from blood. The receptors shown here come from a man aged 18 to 35 in good health.

The V and J genes are TRBV27 and TRBJ2-2; 8 bases map to TRBD1. The junction had 4 bases not matched to a gene; V was cut back by 6 bases and J by 4 bases. Germline CDR1 is MNHEY and CDR2 is SMNVEV (reference sequence). The CDR3 has 14 amino acids. As DNA, the CDR3 is TGTGCCAGCAGAGTCCAGGGGGCCACCGGGGAGCTGTTTTTT. Translation: CASRVQGATGELFF.

The chain links TRBV9 to TRBJ1-1; D unresolved. The CDR3 extends over 15 amino acids. Trimming left V 3 bases short and J 0 bases short, with 12 bases between. Germline assignment: CDR1 SGDLS and CDR2 YYNGEE. DNA for the CDR3: TGTGCCAGCAGCGGGGAGGACCGTTTGAACACTGAAGCTTTCTTT. It specifies CASSGEDRLNTEAFF.

The V and J genes are TRBV19 and TRBJ1-1; D possibly corresponds to TRBD1 (6 bases). Germline CDR1 and CDR2: LNHDA and SQIVND (reference sequence). CDR3 length: 14 residues. V gave up 6 bases and J gave up 4 bases, with 15 bases separating them. The CDR3 sequence: CASRRGEGGTEAFF. CDR3 coding DNA: TGTGCCAGTAGGAGAGGGGAAGGGGGCACTGAAGCTTTCTTT.

The chain couples TRBV5-4 to TRBJ2-7; no reliable D call. Germline V lookup: CDR1 SGHNT, CDR2 YYREEE (reference sequence). The CDR3 is 12 amino acids. V was shortened by 2 bases and J by 6 bases, with 9 bases between the two germline ends. CDR3 region: CASSFGFFEQYF. The CDR3 nucleotides read TGTGCCAGCAGCTTTGGGTTTTTCGAGCAGTACTTC. Complete variable domain (other parts from reference TRBV5-4 and TRBJ2-7): ETGVTQSPTHLIKTRGQQVTLRCSSQSGHNTVSWYQQALGQGPQFIFQYYREEENGRGNFPPRFSGLQFPNYSSELNVNALELDDSALYLCASSFGFFEQYFGPGTRLTVT.

As to this clone: This sample includes further DNA sequences coding for the same CDR3. The rearrangement links TRBV29-1 to TRBJ2-7; TRBD1 is a possible D gene (6 bases). The CDR3 runs to 12 residues. The germline CDR1 and CDR2 sequences are SQVTM and ANQGSEA. The V end was cut by 0 bases, the J end by 3 bases, with 6 bases between. CDR3: CSVEEGGYEQYF. The CDR3 region has the DNA TGCAGCGTTGAAGAAGGGGGCTACGAGCAGTACTTC.

V gene TRBV7-9 combines with J gene TRBJ2-2; perhaps TRBD2 as D (5 bases). From germline, CDR1 is SEHNR and CDR2 FQNEAQ (reference sequence). The CDR3 is 14 residues long. V dropped 7 bases and J dropped 7 bases, with 16 bases sitting between them. CDR3 sequence: CASIGWRADGELFF. In nucleotides, the CDR3 is TGTGCCAGCATCGGGTGGCGGGCAGACGGGGAGCTGTTTTTT.

The V and J genes are TRBV6-5 and TRBJ2-1; D perhaps matches TRBD1 (6 bases). The CDR3 totals 15 residues. With 4 bases removed from V and 8 bases from J, the gap between germline ends came to 18 bases. Germline values: CDR1 MNHEY, CDR2 SVGAGI. CDR3 nucleotides: TGTGCCAGCAGTTGGGGGACAAACTACGGGGATGAGCAGTTCTTC. This codes for CASSWGTNYGDEQFF.

As regards this clone: Other DNA sequences in this sample translate to the same CDR3. The chain is built from TRBV7-9 and TRBJ2-7; 9 bases agree with TRBD1. J lost 4 bases, V lost 3 bases, and 10 bases had no gene match. This CDR3 comprises 16 residues. Germline lookup yields CDR1 SEHNR and CDR2 FQNEAQ (reference sequence). This CDR3 is CASSLSTGGFSYEQYF. In DNA form, the CDR3 reads TGTGCCAGCAGCTTGAGTACAGGGGGCTTTAGTTACGAGCAGTACTTC.

The chain joins TRBV7-8 to TRBJ1-6; maybe TRBD1 (5 bases). The V end lost 8 bases, the J end lost 7 bases, and 15 bases lay between the germline ends. The CDR3 has 14 amino acids. Germline V lookup: CDR1 SGHVS, CDR2 FQNEAQ. CDR3 region: CASLPGGWNSPLHF. The CDR3 DNA sequence: TGTGCCAGCCTTCCGGGGGGGTGGAATTCACCCCTCCACTTT.

V gene TRBV7-9 combines with J gene TRBJ2-7, with 14 bases lining up with TRBD2. CDR3 size: 15 residues. V lost 5 bases and J lost 0; bases outside the gene matches: 0. Germline assignment: CDR1 SEHNR and CDR2 FQNEAQ (reference sequence). The DNA of the CDR3 is TGTGCCAGCAGCGGGACTAGCGGGGGCTCCTACGAGCAGTACTTC. Translated: CASSGTSGGSYEQYF.

This chain connects TRBV9 to TRBJ1-2; 8 bases are a match to TRBD1. The length of the CDR3 is 18 residues. Germline CDR1 reads SGDLS; CDR2 reads YYNGEE. With 3 bases clipped from V and 3 bases from J, the junction kept 16 bases outside the gene matches. CDR3 in amino acids: CASSAPGTGGISDYGYTF. In DNA form, the CDR3 reads TGTGCCAGCAGCGCGCCCGGGACAGGAGGCATTTCGGACTATGGCTACACCTTC. The full variable domain, in which reference TRBV9 and TRBJ1-2 provide the parts outside the CDR3, is DSGVTQTPKHLITATGQRVTLRCSPRSGDLSVYWYQQSLDQGLQFLIQYYNGEERAKGNILERFSAQQFPDLHSELNLSSLELGDSALYFCASSAPGTGGISDYGYTFGSGTRLTVV.

This clone was seen a few times. This chain links TRBV7-6 with TRBJ1-2; no clear D gene. The ends were cut back, 5 bases at V and 2 bases at J, with 12 bases in the middle. The CDR3 loop spans 14 amino acids. CDR1 SGHVS and CDR2 FNYEAQ come from the germline V gene. The CDR3 spells CASSPVGSNYGYTF. For the CDR3, the DNA is TGTGCCAGCAGCCCCGTCGGGAGCAACTATGGCTACACCTTC.

This sequence joins TRBV6-5 and TRBJ2-5; no clear D gene. The CDR3 has 15 residues. In germline, CDR1 is MNHEY, CDR2 SVGAGI. The V end was cut by 7 bases, the J end by 0 bases, with 15 bases between. CDR3: CASTQSRSYQETQYF. In DNA, the CDR3 is TGTGCCAGCACCCAATCTAGGAGCTACCAAGAGACCCAGTACTTC.

The chain carries TRBV1 and TRBJ2-2. TRBV1 is noted as a pseudogene. This CDR3 has 16 residues. CDR3 region: CTSSQAPFGPAGELFF. The CDR3 region has the DNA TGCACCAGCAGCCAAGCACCATTTGGTCCGGCTGGGGAGCTGTTTTTT.

The rearrangement joins TRBV4-3 to TRBJ2-2; 7 positions agree with TRBD2. CDR1 and CDR2 (germline): LGHNA, YSLEER. The CDR3 covers 16 residues. V was pared by 0 bases and J by 5 bases, with 6 bases of the junction left unmatched. The CDR3 region is CASSQDGVAGTGELFF. As DNA, the CDR3 is TGCGCCAGCAGCCAAGATGGGGTAGCGGGTACCGGGGAGCTGTTTTTT.

Of note for this clone: Different DNA sequences within this sample yield the same CDR3. V and J are TRBV11-2 and TRBJ2-7; 7 bases map to TRBD2. The length of the CDR3 is 15 residues. From germline, CDR1 is SGHAT and CDR2 FQNNGV. The ends lost 1 base at V and 4 bases at J; junction bases unmatched: 7. The DNA of the CDR3 is TGTGCCAGCAGCTTAGGTGGCGGGAGCGGATACGAGCAGTACTTC. It specifies CASSLGGGSGYEQYF.

The chain couples TRBV4-3 to TRBJ2-7, with 7 nucleotides matching TRBD1. The CDR3 is made up of 15 amino acids. The V gene end was trimmed by 1 base and the J gene end by 2 bases; junction bases not matched to a gene: 5. Germline V CDR1 and CDR2: LGHNA, YSLEER. For the CDR3, the DNA is TGCGCCAGCAGCCAAGTGGTCACAGGGGCCTACGAGCAGTACTTC. It yields the protein CASSQVVTGAYEQYF.

The chain has TRBV4-3 and TRBJ2-7, with 9 bases lining up with TRBD2. The CDR3 sequence is 16 residues long. Germline V CDR1 and CDR2: LGHNA, YSLEER. The V gene end was trimmed by 0 bases and the J gene end by 5 bases; junction bases not matched to a gene: 8. CDR3 in amino acids: CASSQDFSGSSDEQYF. The CDR3 region has the DNA TGCGCCAGCAGCCAAGATTTTAGCGGGAGTAGTGACGAGCAGTACTTC.